This T cell receptor beta chain was obtained from a study of T cell responses to AZD1222 COVID-19 vaccine. The CDR3 extends over 17 amino acids. CDR1 and CDR2 (germline): SGHNT, YENEEA. Trimming cost V 5 bases and J 0 bases; bases outside gene matches: 9. The repertoire was sequenced with immunoSEQ multiplex PCR; TCRdb's copy has only in-frame clones and lacks some. Of 56,000 or so clones in the sample, approximately 88% were seen once. General observations from the study: Repertoires were obtained only post-peak T cell response.

Points on this clone: Its target is not known.

This specimen was peripheral blood, taken on day 0 of AZD1222 vaccination. The J gene is TRBJ2-1, the V gene TRBV11-3; 8 nucleotides line up with TRBD1. The receptor was isolated from an adult in good health. The DNA of the CDR3 is TGTGCCAGCAGCCCCCAGACAGGGGACAGCTCCTACAATGAGCAGTTCTTC. Translated, it gives CASSPQTGDSSYNEQFF. The entire variable domain, with the rest obtained from reference TRBV11-3 and TRBJ2-1, is as follows: EAGVVQSPRYKIIEKKQPVAFWCNPISGHNTLYWYLQNLGQGPELLIRYENEEAVDDSQLPKDRFSAERLKGVDSTLKIQPAELGDSAVYLCASSPQTGDSSYNEQFFGPGTRLTVL.